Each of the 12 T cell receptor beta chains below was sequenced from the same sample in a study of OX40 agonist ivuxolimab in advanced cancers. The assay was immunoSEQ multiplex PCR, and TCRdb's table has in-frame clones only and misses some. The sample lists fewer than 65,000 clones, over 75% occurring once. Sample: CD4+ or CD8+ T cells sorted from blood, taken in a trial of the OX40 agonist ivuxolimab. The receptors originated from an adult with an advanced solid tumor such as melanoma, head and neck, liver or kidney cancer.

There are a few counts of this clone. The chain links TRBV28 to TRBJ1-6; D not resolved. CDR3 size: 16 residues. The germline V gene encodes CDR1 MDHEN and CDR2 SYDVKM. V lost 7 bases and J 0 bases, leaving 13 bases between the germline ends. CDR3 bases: TGTGCCAGCACTACGTTTTTTGGCTCCTATAATTCACCCCTCCACTTT. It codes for CASTTFFGSYNSPLHF.

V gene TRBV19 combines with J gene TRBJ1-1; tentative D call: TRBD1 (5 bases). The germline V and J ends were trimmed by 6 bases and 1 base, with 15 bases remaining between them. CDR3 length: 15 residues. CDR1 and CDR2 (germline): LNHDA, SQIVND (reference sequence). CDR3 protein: CASRILTRGNTEAFF. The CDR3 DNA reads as TGTGCCAGTAGGATTTTGACTAGGGGGAACACTGAAGCTTTCTTT.

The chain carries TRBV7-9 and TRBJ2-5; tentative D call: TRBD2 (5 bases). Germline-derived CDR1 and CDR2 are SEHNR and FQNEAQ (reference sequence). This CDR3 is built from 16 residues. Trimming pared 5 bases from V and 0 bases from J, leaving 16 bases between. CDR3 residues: CASSTSTAGDQETQYF. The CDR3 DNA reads TGTGCCAGCAGCACCTCCACGGCCGGGGACCAAGAGACCCAGTACTTC.

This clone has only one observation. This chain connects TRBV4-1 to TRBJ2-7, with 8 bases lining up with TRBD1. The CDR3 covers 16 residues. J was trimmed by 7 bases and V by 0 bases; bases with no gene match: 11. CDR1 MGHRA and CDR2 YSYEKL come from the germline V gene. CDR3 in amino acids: CASSQEQAGGHGEQYF. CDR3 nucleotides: TGCGCCAGCAGCCAAGAGCAGGCAGGGGGCCATGGGGAGCAGTACTTC.

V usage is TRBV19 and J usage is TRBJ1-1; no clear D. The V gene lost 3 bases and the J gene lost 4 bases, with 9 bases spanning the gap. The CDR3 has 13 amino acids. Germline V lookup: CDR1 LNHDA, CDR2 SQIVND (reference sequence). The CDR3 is CASSIGRGTEAFF. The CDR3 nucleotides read TGTGCCAGTAGTATCGGGCGGGGCACTGAAGCTTTCTTT. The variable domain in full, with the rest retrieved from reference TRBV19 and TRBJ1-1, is DGGITQSPKYLFRKEGQNVTLSCEQNLNHDAMYWYRQDPGQGLRLIYYSQIVNDFQKGDIAEGYSVSREKKESFPLTVTSAQKNPTAFYLCASSIGRGTEAFFGQGTRLTVV.

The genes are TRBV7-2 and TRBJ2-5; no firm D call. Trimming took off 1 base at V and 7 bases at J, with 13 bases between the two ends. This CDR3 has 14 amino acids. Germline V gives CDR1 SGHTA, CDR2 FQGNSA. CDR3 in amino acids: CASSLVDGPGTQYF. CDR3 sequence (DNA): TGTGCCAGCAGCTTAGTCGACGGACCGGGGACCCAGTACTTC.

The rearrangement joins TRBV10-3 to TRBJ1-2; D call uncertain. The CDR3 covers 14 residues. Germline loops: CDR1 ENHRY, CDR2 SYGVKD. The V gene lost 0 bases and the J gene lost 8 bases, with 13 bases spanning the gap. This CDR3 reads CAISESGWGGGYTF. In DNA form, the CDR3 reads TGTGCCATCAGTGAGTCAGGGTGGGGAGGAGGCTACACCTTC.

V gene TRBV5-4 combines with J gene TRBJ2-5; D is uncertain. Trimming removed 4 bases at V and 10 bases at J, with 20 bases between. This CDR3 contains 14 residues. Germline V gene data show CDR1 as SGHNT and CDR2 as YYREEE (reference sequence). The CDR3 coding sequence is TGTGCCAGCAGCCGTGAGGCTCTTACCCCCAACCAGTACTTC. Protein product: CASSREALTPNQYF.

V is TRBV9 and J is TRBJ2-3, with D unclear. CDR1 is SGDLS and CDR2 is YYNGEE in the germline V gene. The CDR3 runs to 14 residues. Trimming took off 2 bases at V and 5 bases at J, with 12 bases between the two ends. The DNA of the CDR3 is TGTGCCAGCAGCGTCGGCCCCCTCGGAGATACGCAGTATTTT. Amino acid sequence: CASSVGPLGDTQYF.

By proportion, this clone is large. The CDR3 region has the DNA TGTGCCAGCAGTGCGTGGCAGGTGGGGCCCCAGCATTTT. Translation gives CASSAWQVGPQHF. The genes are TRBV2 and TRBJ1-5; D uncertain. The germline V gene encodes CDR1 SNHLY and CDR2 FYNNEI. V lost 4 bases to trimming and J lost 9 bases, with 13 bases between them. This CDR3 has 13 amino acids.

CDR3: CSLGRDRSYEQYF. In DNA form, the CDR3 reads TGCAGCTTAGGCCGGGACAGGTCCTACGAGCAGTACTTC. The chain combines TRBV29-1 with TRBJ2-7; 8 bases are shared with TRBD1. The germline gives CDR1 SQVTM, CDR2 ANQGSEA. Unmatched junction bases numbered 7, after V lost 8 bases and J lost 1 base. This CDR3 is built from 13 residues.

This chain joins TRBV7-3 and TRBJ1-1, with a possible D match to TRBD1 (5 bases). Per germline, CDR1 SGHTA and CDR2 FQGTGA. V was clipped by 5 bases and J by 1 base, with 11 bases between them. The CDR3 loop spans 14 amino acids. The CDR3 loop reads CASSLTGPNTEAFF. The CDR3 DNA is TGTGCCAGCAGCCTCACGGGGCCGAACACTGAAGCTTTCTTT.